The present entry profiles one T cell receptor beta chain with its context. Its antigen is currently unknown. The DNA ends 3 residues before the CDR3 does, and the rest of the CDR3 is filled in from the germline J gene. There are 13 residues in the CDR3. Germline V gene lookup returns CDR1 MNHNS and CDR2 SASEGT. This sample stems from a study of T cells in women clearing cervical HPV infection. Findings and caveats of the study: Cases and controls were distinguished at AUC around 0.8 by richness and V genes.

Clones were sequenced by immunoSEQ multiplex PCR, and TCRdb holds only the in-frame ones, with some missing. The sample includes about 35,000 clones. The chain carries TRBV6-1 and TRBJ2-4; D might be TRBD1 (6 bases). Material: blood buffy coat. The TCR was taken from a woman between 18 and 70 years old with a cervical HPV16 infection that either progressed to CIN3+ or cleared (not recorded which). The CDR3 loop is CASSVRGNYGQYF. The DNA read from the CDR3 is TGTGCCAGCAGTGTCAGGGGTAACTATGGT.